The 10 T cell receptor beta chains below all came from one sample that was sequenced in a study of cytomegalovirus exposure and HLA in healthy donors. Using immunoSEQ multiplex PCR, the repertoire was profiled, and TCRdb retains in-frame clones only, with some absent. The sample shows some 64,000 clones, 97% of them seen only once. Source material: PBMCs. Receptors originate from a young woman in good health and CMV-seropositive.

The V and J genes are TRBV5-1 and TRBJ1-5; 8 nucleotides agree with TRBD1. The J segment lost 1 base and the V segment lost 4 bases, leaving 4 bases of the junction unmatched. CDR1 SGHRS and CDR2 YFSETQ come from the germline V gene. This CDR3 comprises 15 residues. DNA for the CDR3: TGCGCCAGCAGCCTGACAGGGGCGAGCAATCAGCCCCAGCATTTT. Translation: CASSLTGASNQPQHF.

The chain joins TRBV6-5 to TRBJ1-2; TRBD1 is a possible D gene (6 bases). Germline assignment: CDR1 MNHEY and CDR2 SVGAGI. This CDR3 spans 16 amino acids. With 0 bases removed from V and 4 bases from J, the gap between germline ends came to 15 bases. As DNA, the CDR3 is TGTGCCAGCAGTTACTCGGAGGACAGAGTTTCCTATGGCTACACCTTC. This encodes CASSYSEDRVSYGYTF.

The chain has TRBV6-6 and TRBJ1-4; D not resolved. From germline, CDR1 is MNHNY and CDR2 SVGAGI (reference sequence). The CDR3 contains 12 residues. V was clipped by 7 bases and J by 0 bases, with 3 bases between them. CDR3 DNA: TGTGCCAGCACTGCAACTAATGAAAAACTGTTTTTT. This gives the protein CASTATNEKLFF.

J is TRBJ1-4 and V is TRBV28; D remains unclear. Germline CDR1 MDHEN, CDR2 SYDVKM. The CDR3 totals 16 residues. V gave up 6 bases and J gave up 8 bases, with 22 bases separating them. The CDR3 DNA is TGTGCCAGCAGCCCGATAAAAGACATCGCCTGGGAAAAACTGTTTTTT. Amino acid sequence: CASSPIKDIAWEKLFF.

This clone was recorded only once. The chain carries TRBV2 and TRBJ2-2; D gene ambiguous. The CDR3 runs 12 residues. Germline values: CDR1 SNHLY, CDR2 FYNNEI. V was trimmed by 7 bases and J by 4 bases, leaving 7 bases between them. CDR3: CASMHGTGELFF. In DNA, the CDR3 is TGTGCCAGCATGCACGGCACCGGGGAGCTGTTTTTT.

CDR3 coding DNA: TGTGCCACCACACCAAAGACAGGGCATTACGAGCAGTACTTC. Translated, it gives CATTPKTGHYEQYF. The chain employs TRBV15 and TRBJ2-7; TRBD1 aligns across 7 bases. This CDR3 has 14 residues. V lost 7 bases and J lost 4; bases outside the gene matches: 10. Germline V lookup: CDR1 LNHNV, CDR2 YYDKDF (reference sequence).

The chain links TRBV2 to TRBJ1-2; D perhaps matches TRBD1 (6 bases). The germline V and J ends were trimmed by 3 bases and 6 bases, with 26 bases remaining between them. Germline loops: CDR1 SNHLY, CDR2 FYNNEI. The CDR3 loop spans 18 amino acids. CDR3 protein: CASSELWGADSWENGYTF. CDR3 nucleotides: TGTGCCAGCAGTGAGCTCTGGGGCGCGGACAGTTGGGAAAATGGCTACACCTTC.

The genes are TRBV6-5 and TRBJ1-5; a weak D match, TRBD1 (5 bases). Germline assignment: CDR1 MNHEY and CDR2 SVGAGI. The CDR3 totals 13 residues. Trimming stripped 6 bases from V and 5 bases from J, with 11 bases between. In DNA, the CDR3 is TGTGCCAGCAGACCCCGGGGGGATCAGCCCCAGCATTTT. Protein: CASRPRGDQPQHF.

With respect to this clone: The junction departs from germline at one end; a sequencing error may be responsible. This chain joins TRBV7-2 and TRBJ2-1, with D maybe TRBD1 (6 bases). Germline-derived CDR1 and CDR2 are SGHTA and FQGNSA. The CDR3 runs 16 residues. The CDR3 sequence: CASTLGATGPYNEQFF. The CDR3 DNA is TGTGCCAGCACCTTAGGAGCTACAGGGCCATACAATGAGCAGTTCTTC.

The chain joins TRBV2 to TRBJ2-1; D may be TRBD1 or TRBD2 (9 bases each). The germline gives CDR1 SNHLY, CDR2 FYNNEI. The CDR3 extends over 20 amino acids. V dropped 2 bases and J dropped 0 bases, with 23 bases sitting between them. CDR3 in amino acids: CASSEPRTGDSGSSYNEQFF. The CDR3, as DNA: TGTGCCAGCAGTGAACCTCGGACAGGGGATAGCGGGAGCTCCTACAATGAGCAGTTCTTC.